This T cell receptor (beta chain) was sequenced in a study of blood T cell repertoires in COVID-19. Study-wide background: From T cells, B-cell-depleted T cells, or PBMCs came the material, which was cDNA or gDNA.

In the original processing: Amplification from reference gene primers served as the basis for estimated nucleated cell counts. The assay was immunoSEQ multiplex PCR, and TCRdb's table has in-frame clones only and misses some. V, J and clone size are those of that table, while D and trimming were read from the DNA. The sample has 100,000 to 150,000 clones; around 84% are singletons. This clonotype was sampled from a woman older than 75 with acute or convalescent COVID-19. Sample: peripheral blood.

CDR3 DNA sequence: TGCGCCAGCAGCTCGAGGACAGGGAGCACAGATACGCAGTATTTT. This codes for CASSSRTGSTDTQYF. The chain has TRBV5-1 and TRBJ2-3; 8 bases are shared with TRBD1. Looked up from germline, CDR1 is SGHRS and CDR2 is YFSETQ. Trimming cost V 3 bases and J 0 bases; bases outside gene matches: 3. The CDR3 covers 15 residues.